This TCR beta chain comes out of a study of a mutant IDH1 vaccine in newly diagnosed glioma. Study background: Vaccines were first given 4-6 weeks after radiotherapy alone, or with temozolomide cycles.

In the case of this clone: What it recognizes is unknown.

Assay: immunoSEQ multiplex PCR; the TCRdb copy retains only in-frame clones and omits some. The sample contains around 50,000 clones, approximately 84% of which appear only once. Time point indicated: week 47, end of study. One vaccine dose held 300 ug of mutant IDH1 20-mer peptide and came with topical imiquimod. The donors had new WHO grade 3 or 4 astrocytomas; these were IDH1-mutant and ATRX-lost. The clonotype originates from a woman in her thirties with glioma. Some clones in this sample may be carry-over from other donors' samples. The source was PBMCs, collected from a glioma patient whose treatment included an IDH1 peptide vaccine.

CDR3: CASSMDSRSNEKLFF. The CDR3 nucleotides are TGTGCCAGCAGCATGGACAGCCGGAGTAATGAAAAACTGTTTTTT. This chain joins TRBV7-6 and TRBJ1-4; D might be TRBD1 (6 bases). This CDR3 comprises 15 residues. CDR1 is SGHVS, CDR2 FNYEAQ, per germline. V lost 5 bases to trimming and J lost 4 bases, with 14 bases between them.